This T cell receptor beta chain was sequenced in a study of T cell repertoires in ileal Crohn's disease. Study background: Roughly 40% were active smokers at surgery; median disease duration was around 7.9 years. Findings and caveats of the study: Mucosal expansions were suggested to be mainly CD8 T cells. Compared with non-smokers, active smokers at surgery showed more clonal expansions.

Libraries were prepared by immunoSEQ multiplex PCR; TCRdb keeps only in-frame clonotypes and omits some of them. The sample records about 8,400 clones, approximately 80% being singletons. Turning to this clone: As yet, its antigen is unknown.

The CDR3 has 16 amino acids. The germline V gene encodes CDR1 KGHSH and CDR2 LQKENI. Trimming took 5 bases from V and 0 from J; bases not matched to a gene: 7. This TCR was recovered from an adult with Crohn's disease. Sequenced: ileal tissue. The rearrangement joins TRBV18 to TRBJ1-3, with 7 bases that match TRBD1. CDR3 in DNA: TGTGCCAGCTCAAGACAGGGAGGCAGCTCTGGAAACACCATATATTTT. Translation: CASSRQGGSSGNTIYF.